This T cell receptor beta chain was recorded in a study of T cell responses to AZD1222 COVID-19 vaccine. On this clone: The antigen is undetermined.

The study's findings and limits: Only a handful of individuals given AZD1222 were seropositive at baseline.

CDR1 is SGHRS, CDR2 YFSETQ, per germline. The V and J ends lost 1 base and 2 bases respectively, with 9 bases between them. The CDR3 loop spans 14 amino acids. Assay used: immunoSEQ multiplex PCR; TCRdb lists only in-frame clones, some missing. The sample has 130,000 to 150,000 clones, under 95% seen once. The chain recombines TRBV5-1 with TRBJ1-1; D ambiguous. The material sequenced was peripheral blood, taken on day 0 of AZD1222 vaccination. This sequence was found in an adult in good health. CDR3 DNA sequence: TGCGCCAGCAGCTTGTTGGCGACAAACACTGAAGCTTTCTTT. It translates to CASSLLATNTEAFF.